This TCR beta chain was identified in a study of Ad26.COV2.S vaccination and SARS-CoV-2 variants. This clone was counted a few times. Its antigen remains unknown. Broader study findings: Across vaccine and placebo recipients, the breadth of non-spike TCRs was similar. CD8+ and CD4+ T cells specific for spike reportedly responded with substantial breadth after vaccination. The TCR breadth and depth analyses may have produced an underestimate of total T cell responses. Vaccine recipients posted higher spike-specific TCR breadth than their placebo counterparts.

Using immunoSEQ multiplex PCR, the repertoire was profiled, and TCRdb retains in-frame clones only, with some absent. Of 85,000 to 95,000 clones listed, 82% are singletons. The V segment lost 6 bases and the J segment 10 bases; nucleotides outside the gene matches: 13. This CDR3 comprises 15 residues. In germline, CDR1 is SNHLY, CDR2 FYNNEI. The TCR originated in a human donor who had recovered from COVID-19. V gene TRBV2 combines with J gene TRBJ2-1, with 9 bases identical to TRBD1. Sequencing used peripheral blood, obtained after recovery from COVID-19. The CDR3 region is CASSASNTGTGEQFF. The CDR3, as DNA: TGTGCCAGCAGCGCTAGCAATACCGGGACAGGGGAGCAGTTCTTC. Based on the CDR3 plus reference TRBV2 and TRBJ2-1, the full variable domain is EPEVTQTPSHQVTQMGQEVILRCVPISNHLYFYWYRQILGQKVEFLVSFYNNEISEKSEIFDDQFSVERPDGSNFTLKIRSTKLEDSAMYFCASSASNTGTGEQFFGPGTRLTVL.